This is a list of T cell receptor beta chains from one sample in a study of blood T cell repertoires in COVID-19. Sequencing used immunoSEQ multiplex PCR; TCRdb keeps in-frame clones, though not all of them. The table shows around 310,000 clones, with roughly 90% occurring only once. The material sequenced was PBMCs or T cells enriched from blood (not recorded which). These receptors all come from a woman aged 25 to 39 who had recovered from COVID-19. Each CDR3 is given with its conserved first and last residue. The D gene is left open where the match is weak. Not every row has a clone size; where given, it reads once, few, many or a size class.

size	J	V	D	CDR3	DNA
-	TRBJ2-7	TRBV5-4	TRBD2	CASSLRAGGDEQYF	TGTGCCAGCAGCTTGCGAGCGGGAGGAGACGAGCAGTACTTC
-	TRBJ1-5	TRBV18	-	CASSPGGDQPQHF	TGTGCCAGCTCACCAGGAGGAGATCAGCCCCAGCATTTT
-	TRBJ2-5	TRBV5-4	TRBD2	CASSLLRGSGRFLETQYF	TGTGCCAGCAGCTTGTTACGTGGTAGCGGGAGGTTTCTTGAGACCCAGTACTTC
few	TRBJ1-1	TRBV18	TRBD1	CASSPRTGREAFF	TGTGCCAGCTCACCCAGGACAGGACGAGAAGCTTTCTTT
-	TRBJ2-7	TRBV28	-	CASRTLSLGLEQYF	TGTGCCAGCAGGACTCTCTCCCTGGGTCTAGAGCAGTACTTC
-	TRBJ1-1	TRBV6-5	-	CASRSRTAGYEAFF	TGTGCCAGCAGATCCCGAACTGCGGGGTATGAAGCTTTCTTT
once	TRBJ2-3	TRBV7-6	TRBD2	CASSFLGAGGPADTQYF	TGTGCCAGCAGCTTTCTCGGCGCGGGAGGGCCGGCAGATACGCAGTATTTT
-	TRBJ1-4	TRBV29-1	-	CSARGGAGEKLFF	TGCAGCGCCCGGGGGGGGGCTGGTGAAAAACTGTTTTTT
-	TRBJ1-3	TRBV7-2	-	CASSLIPGQRNTIYF	TGTGCCAGCAGCTTAATCCCGGGTCAAAGAAACACCATATATTTT
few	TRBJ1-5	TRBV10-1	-	CASSTGYNQPQHF	TGCGCCAGCAGCACAGGGTACAATCAGCCCCAGCATTTT
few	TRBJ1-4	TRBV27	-	CASSLRSNSHEKLFF	TGTGCCAGCAGTTTAAGATCGAACAGTCATGAAAAACTGTTTTTT
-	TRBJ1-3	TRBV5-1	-	CASSLGTERNTIYF	TGCGCCAGCAGCTTGGGGACAGAGAGAAACACCATATATTTT
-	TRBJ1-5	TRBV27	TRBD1	CASSAYRGGGNQPQHF	TGTGCCAGCAGTGCATACAGGGGTGGGGGCAATCAGCCCCAGCATTTT
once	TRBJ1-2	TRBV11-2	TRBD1	CASSFIGEQGELGYTF	TGTGCCAGCAGCTTTATAGGGGAACAGGGGGAGTTAGGCTACACCTTC
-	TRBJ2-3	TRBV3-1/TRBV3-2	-	CASSQAGQLSTDTQYF	TGTGCCAGCAGCCAGGCGGGACAGCTAAGCACAGATACGCAGTATTTT
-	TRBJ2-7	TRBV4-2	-	CASSPGEGGYEQYF	TGTGCCAGCAGCCCAGGGGAAGGGGGCTACGAGCAGTACTTC
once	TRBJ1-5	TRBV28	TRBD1	CASSPLYRGKRSQPQHF	TGTGCCAGCAGTCCACTATACAGGGGAAAGCGTTCTCAGCCCCAGCATTTT
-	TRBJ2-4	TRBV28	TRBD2	CASSSVAGGRRAQYF	TGTGCCAGCAGTTCAGTAGCGGGTGGAAGGAGGGCTCAGTACTTC
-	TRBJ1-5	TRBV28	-	CASSLPSGQPQHF	TGTGCCAGCAGTCTACCATCGGGTCAGCCCCAGCATTTT
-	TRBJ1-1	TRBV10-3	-	CAISSTGSSEAFF	TGTGCCATCAGCTCAACAGGGTCGAGTGAAGCTTTCTTT
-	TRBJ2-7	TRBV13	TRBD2	CASSPGLAGSSTYEQYF	TGTGCCAGCAGCCCCGGACTAGCGGGAAGTAGCACCTACGAGCAGTACTTC
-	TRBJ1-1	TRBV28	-	CASVRGRTEAFF	TGTGCCAGCGTCCGGGGTAGGACTGAAGCTTTCTTT